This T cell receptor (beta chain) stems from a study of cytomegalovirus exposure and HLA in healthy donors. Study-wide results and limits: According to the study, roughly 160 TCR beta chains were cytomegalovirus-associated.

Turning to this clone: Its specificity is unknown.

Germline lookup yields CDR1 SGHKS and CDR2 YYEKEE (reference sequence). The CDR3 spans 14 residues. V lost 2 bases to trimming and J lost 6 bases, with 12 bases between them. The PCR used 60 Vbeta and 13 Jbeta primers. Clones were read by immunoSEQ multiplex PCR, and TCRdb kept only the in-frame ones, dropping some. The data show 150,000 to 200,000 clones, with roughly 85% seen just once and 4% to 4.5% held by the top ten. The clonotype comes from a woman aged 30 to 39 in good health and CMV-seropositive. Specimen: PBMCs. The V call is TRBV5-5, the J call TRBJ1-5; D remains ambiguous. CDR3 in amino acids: CASSFQDDGQPQHF. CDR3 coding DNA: TGTGCCAGCAGCTTTCAGGATGATGGTCAGCCCCAGCATTTT. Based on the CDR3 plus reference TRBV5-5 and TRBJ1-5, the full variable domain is DAGVTQSPTHLIKTRGQQVTLRCSPISGHKSVSWYQQVLGQGPQFIFQYYEKEERGRGNFPDRFSARQFPNYSSELNVNALLLGDSALYLCASSFQDDGQPQHFGDGTRLSIL.